The clone carrying this T cell receptor beta chain was recorded a few times. What it binds is unknown. Germline V CDR1 and CDR2: SEHNR, FQNEAQ (reference sequence). V was shortened by 4 bases and J by 3 bases, with 18 bases between the two germline ends. This CDR3 has 16 residues. This entry comes from a study of T cells after yellow fever vaccination. Study results and caveats: Reappearing after the booster were most of the clones from primary vaccination (96% CD4, around 90% CD8).

UMIs and a universal primer site were added when TCR cDNA was made by 5'RACE template switching. TCRdb redid the calling of the 5' RACE reads with MiXCR, one entry per CDR3 protein. This sample has about 130,000 distinct CDR3 sequences; about 8.8% occur once, and the top ten carry around 40%. The chain recombines TRBV7-9 with TRBJ1-2, with a tentative D call TRBD1 (5 bases). Sequenced material: CD8+ T cells sorted from PBMCs, taken on the day of the yellow fever booster vaccination. This TCR was recovered from a man aged 18 to 30 who received the YFV17D yellow fever vaccine. This CDR3 reads CASSSRSGVGHYGYTF. The CDR3 DNA sequence: TGTGCCAGCAGCTCGCGGTCGGGGGTCGGGCACTATGGCTACACCTTC.